The 3 T cell receptor beta chains given below trace back to one sample, sequenced in a study of T cell responses to AZD1222 COVID-19 vaccine. Sequenced by immunoSEQ multiplex PCR; TCRdb stores in-frame clones only, minus some. Of roughly 120,000 clones listed, roughly 85% were seen once; the top ten hold approximately 1.6%. The sequences come from peripheral blood, collected on day 0 of AZD1222 vaccination. Receptor source: an adult in good health.

The chain employs TRBV19 and TRBJ1-3; D remains unclear. Germline CDR1 reads LNHDA; CDR2 reads SQIVND (reference sequence). The CDR3 extends over 16 amino acids. The V end lost 7 bases, the J end lost 8 bases, and 24 bases lay between the germline ends. This CDR3 reads CASTFTTPIYVDTIYF. In nucleotides, the CDR3 is TGTGCCAGTACCTTCACGACGCCCATATACGTGGACACCATATATTTT.

The chain couples TRBV3-1 (or the pseudogene TRBV3-2) to TRBJ2-5; D might be TRBD1 (6 bases). The V gene's germline CDR1 is LGHDT and CDR2 YNNKEL (reference sequence). This CDR3 spans 13 amino acids. V lost 4 bases, J lost 5 bases, and 11 bases lay in between. CDR3 residues: CASSLSGGETQYF. The DNA of the CDR3 is TGTGCCAGCAGCCTTTCTGGGGGCGAGACCCAGTACTTC.

The V and J genes are TRBV9 and TRBJ2-1, with D possibly being TRBD1 (6 bases). The CDR3 length is 15 residues. Germline V CDR1 and CDR2: SGDLS, YYNGEE. V shed 2 bases and J shed 9 bases, with 18 bases lying between them. The chain's CDR3 is CASSVMGAIASEQFF. CDR3 sequence (DNA): TGTGCCAGCAGCGTTATGGGGGCTATAGCTAGTGAGCAGTTCTTC.